This T cell receptor beta chain was recorded in a study of T cells in Graves' hyperthyroidism and ophthalmopathy. Comments on this clonotype: Its antigen is as yet unknown.

Study findings and constraints: Ophthalmopathy onset followed model prediction by a median about seven months. Most thyroid-expanded clonotypes above 0.001 were also found in blood.

Participants, patients aged 18 to 65, had newly diagnosed hyperthyroidism with a duration under 2 months. Diagnoses used clinical symptoms, serum thyroxine and TRAb, thyroid ultrasound and orbital computed tomography. Trimming took 0 bases from V and 14 from J; bases not matched to a gene: 6. CDR1 is DFQATT, CDR2 SNEGSKA, per germline (reference sequence). The CDR3 loop spans 13 amino acids. Researchers amplified the TCR beta CDR3 regions from RNA transcripts. HTBI primers drove first-round RT-PCR of the TCR CDR3. TCRdb reprocessed the multiplex PCR reads via MiXCR and lists one record per CDR3 protein. The sample lists fewer than 700,000 distinct CDR3 sequences, about 17% occurring once.

Sequenced input: blood. The genes are TRBV20-1 and TRBJ2-3; 12 bases line up with TRBD2. The clonotype was recovered from a woman under 40 with Graves' hyperthyroidism. As DNA, the CDR3 is TGCAGTGCTAGAGAGCTAGCGGGGGGGGCTCGGTATTTT. Translation gives CSARELAGGARYF.